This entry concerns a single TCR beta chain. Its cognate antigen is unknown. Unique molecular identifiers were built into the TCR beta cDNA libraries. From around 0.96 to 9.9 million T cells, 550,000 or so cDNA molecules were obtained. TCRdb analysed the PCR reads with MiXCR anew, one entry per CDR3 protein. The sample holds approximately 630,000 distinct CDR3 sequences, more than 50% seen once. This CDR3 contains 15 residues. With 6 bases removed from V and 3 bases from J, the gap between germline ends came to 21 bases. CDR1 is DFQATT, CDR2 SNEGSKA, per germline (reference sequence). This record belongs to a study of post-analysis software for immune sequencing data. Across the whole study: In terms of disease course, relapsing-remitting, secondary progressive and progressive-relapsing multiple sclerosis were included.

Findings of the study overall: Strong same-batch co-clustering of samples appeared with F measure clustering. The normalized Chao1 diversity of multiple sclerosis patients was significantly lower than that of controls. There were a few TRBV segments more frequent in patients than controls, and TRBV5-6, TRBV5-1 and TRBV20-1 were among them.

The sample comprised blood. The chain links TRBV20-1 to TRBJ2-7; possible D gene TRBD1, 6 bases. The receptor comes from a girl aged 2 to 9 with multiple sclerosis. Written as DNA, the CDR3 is TGCAGTGCCCGGAGGTCAGGGGATGCCCTCTACGAGCAGTACTTC. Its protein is CSARRSGDALYEQYF.